One sample yielded the 10 T cell receptor beta chains listed below, sequenced in a study of T cell changes during pregnancy in multiple sclerosis. Generated by immunoSEQ multiplex PCR, the TCRdb table keeps only in-frame clones and is missing some. The sample holds fewer than 55,000 clones, roughly 88% seen once. The sequences come from peripheral blood, collected in the second trimester of pregnancy. The receptors were gathered from a female donor in good health, enrolled as a control in a pregnancy study.

The J gene is TRBJ2-5, the V gene TRBV9; 8 bases line up with TRBD2. The CDR3 has 16 amino acids. J lost 5 bases, V lost 4 bases, and 13 bases had no gene match. CDR1 is SGDLS, CDR2 YYNGEE, per germline. The CDR3: CASSPAAGGAWETQYF. The CDR3 DNA is TGTGCCAGCAGCCCCGCCGCCGGGGGGGCTTGGGAGACCCAGTACTTC.

The chain is built from TRBV5-6 and TRBJ2-2, with D possibly being TRBD2 (5 bases). Trimming stripped 1 base from V and 7 bases from J, with 8 bases between. The germline CDR1 and CDR2 sequences are SGHDT and YYEEEE. The CDR3 totals 13 residues. The CDR3 nucleotides are TGTGCCAGCAGCTTGACTAGACACGGGGAGCTGTTTTTT. Protein sequence: CASSLTRHGELFF.

V usage is TRBV19 and J usage is TRBJ1-1; D is uncertain. CDR1 and CDR2 (germline): LNHDA, SQIVND (reference sequence). CDR3 length: 14 amino acids. V gave up 5 bases and J gave up 0 bases, with 10 bases separating them. The chain's CDR3 is CASSPAGMNTEAFF. For the CDR3, the DNA is TGTGCCAGTAGTCCCGCGGGCATGAACACTGAAGCTTTCTTT.

The chain joins TRBV5-6 to TRBJ2-3, with D possibly being TRBD1 (5 bases). CDR1 and CDR2 (germline): SGHDT, YYEEEE. The CDR3 covers 15 residues. V dropped 0 bases and J dropped 1 base, with 9 bases sitting between them. In nucleotides, the CDR3 is TGTGCCAGCAGCTTGGTAGAAGGGGGCACAGATACGCAGTATTTT. Translated: CASSLVEGGTDTQYF.

The chain uses TRBV7-2 and TRBJ2-1; 7 bases map to TRBD1. The V and J ends lost 5 bases and 1 base, in that order; junction bases with no gene match: 2. Germline V gene data show CDR1 as SGHTA and CDR2 as FQGNSA. The CDR3 length is 14 residues. The CDR3 nucleotides are TGTGCCAGCAGCCGGGACAGTTCCTACAATGAGCAGTTCTTC. Translation gives CASSRDSSYNEQFF.

The chain uses TRBV12-5 and TRBJ2-7, with D possibly matching TRBD1 (5 bases). V lost 6 bases and J lost 6, with 12 bases in between. The CDR3 is made up of 12 amino acids. Germline values: CDR1 LGHNT, CDR2 FRNRAP. CDR3 DNA sequence: TGTGCTAGTGGACCCACAGGCTTCGAGCAGTACTTC. It is translated as CASGPTGFEQYF.

The rearrangement links TRBV19 to TRBJ2-5, with D perhaps TRBD2 (5 bases). V lost 2 bases and J lost 5, with 9 bases in between. This CDR3 is 13 amino acids long. Germline V gives CDR1 LNHDA, CDR2 SQIVND (reference sequence). CDR3 DNA: TGTGCCAGTAGTATAACTCGAGGGGAGACCCAGTACTTC. This codes for CASSITRGETQYF.

The V and J genes are TRBV18 and TRBJ2-7, with TRBD2 matching 10 bases. Germline V gene sequence: CDR1 KGHSH, CDR2 LQKENI. V lost 4 bases, J lost 5 bases, and 5 bases stayed unmatched. This CDR3 comprises 14 residues. The CDR3 DNA follows: TGTGCCAGCTCACTGGCCAGCGGGAGGGACGAGCAGTACTTC. This sequence encodes CASSLASGRDEQYF.

The chain recombines TRBV19 with TRBJ2-7; possibly TRBD1 for D (6 bases). The CDR3 totals 14 residues. The germline V gene has CDR1 LNHDA and CDR2 SQIVND (reference sequence). V lost 8 bases and J lost 1, with 15 bases in between. This CDR3 is CASGTGWGSYEQYF. The CDR3 DNA follows: TGTGCCAGTGGCACAGGGTGGGGGTCCTACGAGCAGTACTTC.

The V call is TRBV5-6, the J call TRBJ2-3, with D unresolved. The CDR3 totals 12 residues. V lost 0 bases and J lost 9, with 8 bases in between. Germline V gene sequence: CDR1 SGHDT, CDR2 YYEEEE. The CDR3 coding sequence is TGTGCCAGCAGCTTGGCAAGCGACACGCAGTATTTT. This translates into CASSLASDTQYF.